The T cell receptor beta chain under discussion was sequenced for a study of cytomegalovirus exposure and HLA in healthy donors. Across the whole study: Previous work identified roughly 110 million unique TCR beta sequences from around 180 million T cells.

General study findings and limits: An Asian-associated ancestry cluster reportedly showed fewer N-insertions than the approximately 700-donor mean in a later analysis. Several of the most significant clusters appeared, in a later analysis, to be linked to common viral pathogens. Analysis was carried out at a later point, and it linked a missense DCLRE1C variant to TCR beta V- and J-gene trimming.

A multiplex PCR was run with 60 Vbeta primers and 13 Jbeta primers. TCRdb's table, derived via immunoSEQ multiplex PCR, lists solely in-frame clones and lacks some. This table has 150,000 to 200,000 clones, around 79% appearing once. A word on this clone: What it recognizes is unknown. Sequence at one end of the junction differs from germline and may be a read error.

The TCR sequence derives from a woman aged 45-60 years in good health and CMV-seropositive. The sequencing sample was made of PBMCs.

The CDR3 loop reads CASSDGGPSQETQYF. CDR3 DNA: TGTGCTAGCAGCGACGGAGGGCCCTCCCAAGAGACCCAGTACTTC. This rearrangement joins TRBV7-7 to TRBJ2-5; tentatively, D is TRBD2 (6 bases). The length of the CDR3 is 15 residues. Germline values: CDR1 SSHAT, CDR2 FNYEAQ (reference sequence). Looking up the rest from reference TRBV7-7 and TRBJ2-5 gives the full variable domain: GAGVSQSPRYKVTKRGQDVTLRCDPISSHATLYWYQQALGQGPEFLTYFNYEAQPDKSGLPSDRFSAERPEGSISTLTIQRTEQRDSAMYRCASSDGGPSQETQYFGPGTRLLVL.